These T cell receptor beta chains were read from a single sample in a study of human T cells and chemical hapten exposure. MiXCR, run by TCRdb on the RACE reads, gives a single entry per CDR3 protein. The table has approximately 180,000 distinct CDR3 sequences, almost 30% seen once. Sequenced material: whole blood, taken in connection with sensitization to the hapten diphenylcyclopropenone (DPC). All receptors come from a woman in her 30s with alopecia areata. Some clones in this sample may be carry-over from other donors' samples. CDR3s include the opening cysteine and the closing phenylalanine or tryptophan. The order of the fields is J gene, D gene, V gene, clone size, CDR3 protein, CDR3 DNA. The D gene is left open where the match is weak. Clone size is given for some rows only: seen once, a few or many times, or a class if the clone is expanded.

TRBJ1-4 | - | TRBV11-2 | - | CASRRPGQGEKLFF | TGTGCCAGCAGAAGACCTGGGCAGGGTGAAAAACTGTTTTTT
TRBJ1-5 | - | TRBV20-1 | - | CSAREAGNQPQHF | TGCAGTGCTAGAGAAGCAGGCAATCAGCCCCAGCATTTT
TRBJ2-7 | TRBD2 | TRBV9 | - | CASSVGLADYEQYF | TGTGCCAGCAGCGTAGGGCTAGCGGACTACGAGCAGTACTTC
TRBJ1-2 | - | TRBV28 | - | CASSSLTRKSGYTF | TGTGCCAGCAGTTCCTTGACAAGGAAGAGTGGCTACACCTTC
TRBJ2-1 | TRBD2 | TRBV28 | - | CASSLSQRGADEQFF | TGTGCCAGCAGTTTATCACAGCGGGGGGCTGATGAGCAGTTCTTC
TRBJ1-4 | TRBD1 | TRBV2 | - | CASSEAPGTGSF | TGTGCCAGCAGTGAAGCTCCTGGGACAGGTAGTTTT
TRBJ1-4 | - | TRBV5-4 | few | CASSKPGAEEKLFF | TGTGCCAGCAGCAAGCCGGGGGCGGAGGAAAAACTGTTTTTT
TRBJ2-5 | - | TRBV15 | - | CATSIPGQQETQYF | TGTGCCACCAGCATTCCCGGGCAGCAAGAGACCCAGTACTTC
TRBJ1-1 | - | TRBV7-8 | few | CASSPRTVDTEAFF | TGTGCCAGCAGCCCAAGGACAGTCGACACTGAAGCTTTCTTT
TRBJ2-2 | - | TRBV12-3/TRBV12-4 | - | CASRARGAENTGELFF | TGTGCCAGCCGGGCCCGGGGGGCGGAGAACACCGGGGAGCTGTTTTTT
TRBJ2-7 | TRBD1 | TRBV28 | few | CASSSPGDRASYEQYF | TGTGCCAGCAGTTCCCCCGGGGACAGGGCTTCCTACGAGCAGTACTTC
TRBJ2-7 | - | TRBV5-1 | - | CASSLASTYEQYF | TGCGCCAGCAGCTTGGCCTCAACCTACGAGCAGTACTTC
TRBJ1-1 | - | TRBV29-1 | - | CSVEGTQLEAFF | TGCAGCGTTGAAGGGACGCAGCTCGAAGCTTTCTTT
TRBJ2-4 | - | TRBV5-1 | - | CASSLEAGMFQNIQYF | TGCGCCAGCAGCTTGGAGGCAGGGATGTTTCAGAACATTCAGTACTTC
TRBJ1-4 | - | TRBV28 | - | CASGQGEKLFF | TGTGCCAGCGGGCAAGGGGAAAAACTGTTTTTT
TRBJ2-1 | - | TRBV15 | few | CATSRDKDEQFF | TGTGCCACCAGCAGAGATAAGGATGAGCAGTTCTTC
TRBJ1-5 | - | TRBV7-8 | - | CASSFYRDNQPQHF | TGTGCCAGCAGCTTTTACAGGGACAATCAGCCCCAGCATTTT
TRBJ2-1 | - | TRBV7-2 | few | CASSFQQADNEQFF | TGTGCCAGCAGCTTTCAACAGGCGGACAATGAGCAGTTCTTC
TRBJ1-5 | - | TRBV3-1 | - | CASSQGSYDQPQHF | TGTGCCAGCAGCCAAGGCTCTTATGATCAGCCCCAGCATTTT
TRBJ2-1 | TRBD2 | TRBV15 | - | CATSRDLSGGPYNEQFF | TGTGCCACCAGCAGAGACCTTAGCGGGGGGCCCTACAATGAGCAGTTCTTC
TRBJ2-1 | - | TRBV19 | - | CASSMDSTPINEQFF | TGTGCCAGTAGTATGGACAGTACCCCAATCAATGAGCAGTTCTTC
TRBJ2-3 | TRBD2 | TRBV7-2 | - | CASSLRSGRATDTQYF | TGTGCCAGCAGCTTAAGAAGCGGGAGGGCCACAGATACGCAGTATTTT
TRBJ2-1 | - | TRBV28 | - | CASSSEISPDAYNEQFF | TGTGCCAGCAGTTCAGAGATCAGCCCAGACGCCTACAATGAGCAGTTCTTC
TRBJ1-5 | - | TRBV24-1 | - | CATATGNQPQHF | TGTGCCACCGCGACGGGTAATCAGCCCCAGCATTTT
TRBJ2-3 | - | TRBV12-3/TRBV12-4 | many | CASSRTSDTQYF | TGTGCCAGCAGTCGAACTTCTGATACGCAGTATTTT
TRBJ2-6 | - | TRBV6-2/TRBV6-3 | - | CASSPGTARSGANVLTF | TGTGCCAGCAGTCCCGGGACCGCGCGCTCTGGGGCCAACGTCCTGACTTTC
TRBJ1-5 | - | TRBV3-1 | few | CASSQEGLDQPQHF | TGTGCCAGCAGCCAAGAGGGTCTTGATCAGCCCCAGCATTTT
TRBJ2-7 | - | TRBV25-1 | many | CASGEGPYEQYF | TGTGCCAGCGGCGAAGGTCCCTACGAGCAGTACTTC
TRBJ1-6 | - | TRBV28 | - | CASSLTDGPSSYNSPLHF | TGTGCCAGCAGTCTGACGGACGGCCCGAGCTCCTATAATTCACCCCTCCACTTT
TRBJ1-6 | - | TRBV5-1 | few | CASSWETYNSPLHF | TGCGCCAGCAGCTGGGAGACCTATAATTCACCCCTCCACTTT
TRBJ2-5 | - | TRBV7-2 | - | CASSLDYQETQYF | TGTGCCAGCAGCTTAGACTACCAAGAGACCCAGTACTTC
TRBJ1-2 | - | TRBV12-3/TRBV12-4 | once | CASARFGPNYGYTF | TGTGCCAGCGCTCGTTTTGGACCGAACTATGGCTACACCTTC
TRBJ2-1 | - | TRBV10-3 | few | CAISESLARYNEQFF | TGTGCCATCAGTGAGTCTCTAGCGAGATACAATGAGCAGTTCTTC
TRBJ2-7 | - | TRBV28 | - | CASNRASYEQYF | TGTGCCAGCAACAGGGCCTCCTACGAGCAGTACTTC
TRBJ2-2 | - | TRBV28 | - | CASSLWASELFF | TGTGCCAGCAGTTTATGGGCCTCCGAGCTGTTTTTT
TRBJ1-6 | TRBD1 | TRBV20-1 | - | CSARVAGQGNSPLHF | TGCAGTGCTAGAGTAGCCGGACAGGGAAATTCACCCCTCCACTTT
TRBJ2-1 | - | TRBV29-1 | - | CSVGVSGNEQFF | TGCAGCGTGGGGGTTAGCGGCAATGAGCAGTTCTTC
TRBJ1-1 | TRBD1 | TRBV11-2 | - | CASSPRTGRTEAFF | TGTGCCAGCAGCCCGAGGACAGGACGGACTGAAGCTTTCTTT
TRBJ1-1 | - | TRBV7-2 | - | CASSLTKDTEAFF | TGTGCCAGCAGCCTTACTAAGGACACTGAAGCTTTCTTT
TRBJ2-2 | - | TRBV19 | - | CASRRQGGMDTGELFF | TGTGCCAGTAGGCGCCAGGGGGGGATGGACACCGGGGAGCTGTTTTTT
TRBJ2-5 | - | TRBV24-1 | few | CATSDYSGPRETQYF | TGTGCCACCAGTGATTACAGTGGACCGAGAGAGACCCAGTACTTC
TRBJ2-5 | - | TRBV28 | - | CASSSPSQETQYF | TGTGCCAGCAGTTCCCCTAGCCAAGAGACCCAGTACTTC
TRBJ1-1 | - | TRBV7-9 | - | CASSPLRENTEAFF | TGTGCCAGCAGCCCCCTGAGGGAGAACACTGAAGCTTTCTTT
TRBJ1-4 | - | TRBV20-1 | few | CSAPPGRSDEKLFF | TGCAGTGCTCCTCCGGGACGATCGGATGAAAAACTGTTTTTT